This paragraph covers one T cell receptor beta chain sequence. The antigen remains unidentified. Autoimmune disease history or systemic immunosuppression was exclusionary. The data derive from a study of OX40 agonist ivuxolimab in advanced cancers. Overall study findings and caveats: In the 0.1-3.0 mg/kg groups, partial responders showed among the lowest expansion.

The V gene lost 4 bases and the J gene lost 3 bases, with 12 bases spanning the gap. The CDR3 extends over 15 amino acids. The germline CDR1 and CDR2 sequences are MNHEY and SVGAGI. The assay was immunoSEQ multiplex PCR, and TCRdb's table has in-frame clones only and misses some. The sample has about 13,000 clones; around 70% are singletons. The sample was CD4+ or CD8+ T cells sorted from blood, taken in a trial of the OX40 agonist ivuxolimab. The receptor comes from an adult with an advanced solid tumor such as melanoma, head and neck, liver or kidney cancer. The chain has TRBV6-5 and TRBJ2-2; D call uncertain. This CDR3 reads CASSSGLTHTGELFF. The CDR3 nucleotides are TGTGCCAGCAGTTCCGGCTTGACGCACACCGGGGAGCTGTTTTTT.